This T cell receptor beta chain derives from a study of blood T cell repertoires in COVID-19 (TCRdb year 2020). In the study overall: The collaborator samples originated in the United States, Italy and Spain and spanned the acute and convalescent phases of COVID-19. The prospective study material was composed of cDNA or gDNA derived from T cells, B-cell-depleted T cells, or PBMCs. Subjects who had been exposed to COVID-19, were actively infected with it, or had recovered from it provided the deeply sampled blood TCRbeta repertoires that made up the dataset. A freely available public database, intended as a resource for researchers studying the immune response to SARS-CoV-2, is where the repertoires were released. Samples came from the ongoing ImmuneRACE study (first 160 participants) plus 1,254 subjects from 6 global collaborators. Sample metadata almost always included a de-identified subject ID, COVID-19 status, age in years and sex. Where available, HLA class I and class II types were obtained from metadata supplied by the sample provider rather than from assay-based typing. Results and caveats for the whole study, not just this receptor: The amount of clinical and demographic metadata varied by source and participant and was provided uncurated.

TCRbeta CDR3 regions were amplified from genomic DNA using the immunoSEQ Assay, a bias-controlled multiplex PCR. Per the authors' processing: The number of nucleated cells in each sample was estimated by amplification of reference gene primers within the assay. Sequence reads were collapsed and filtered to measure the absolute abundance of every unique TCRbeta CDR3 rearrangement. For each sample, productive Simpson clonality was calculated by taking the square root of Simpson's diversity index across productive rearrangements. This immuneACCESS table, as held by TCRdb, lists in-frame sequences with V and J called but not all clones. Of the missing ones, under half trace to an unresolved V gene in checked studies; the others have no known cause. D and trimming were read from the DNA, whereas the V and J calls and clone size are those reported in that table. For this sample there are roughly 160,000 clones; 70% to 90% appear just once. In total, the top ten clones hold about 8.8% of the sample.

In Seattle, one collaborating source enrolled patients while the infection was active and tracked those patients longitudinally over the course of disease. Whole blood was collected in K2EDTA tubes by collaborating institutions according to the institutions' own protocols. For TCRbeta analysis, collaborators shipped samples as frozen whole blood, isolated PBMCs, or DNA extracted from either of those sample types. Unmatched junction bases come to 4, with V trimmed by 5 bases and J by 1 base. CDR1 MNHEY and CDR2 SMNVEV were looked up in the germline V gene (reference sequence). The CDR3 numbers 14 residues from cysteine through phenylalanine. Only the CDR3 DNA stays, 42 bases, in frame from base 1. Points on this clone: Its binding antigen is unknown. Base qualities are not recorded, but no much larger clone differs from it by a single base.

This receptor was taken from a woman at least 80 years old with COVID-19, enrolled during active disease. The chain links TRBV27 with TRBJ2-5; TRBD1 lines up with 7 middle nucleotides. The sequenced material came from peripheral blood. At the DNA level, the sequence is TGTGCCAGCAGTACTTGGACAGGCCAAGAGACCCAGTACTTC. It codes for CASSTWTGQETQYF.